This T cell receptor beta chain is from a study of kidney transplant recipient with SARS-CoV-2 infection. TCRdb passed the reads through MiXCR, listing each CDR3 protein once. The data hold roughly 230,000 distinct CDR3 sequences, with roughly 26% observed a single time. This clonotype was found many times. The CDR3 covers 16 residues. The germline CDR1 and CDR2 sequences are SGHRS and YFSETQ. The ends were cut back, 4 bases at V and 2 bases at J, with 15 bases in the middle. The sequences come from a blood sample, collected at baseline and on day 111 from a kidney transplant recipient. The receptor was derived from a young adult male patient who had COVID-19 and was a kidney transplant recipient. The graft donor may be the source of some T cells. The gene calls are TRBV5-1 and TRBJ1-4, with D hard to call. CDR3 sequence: CASSLQVTGTNEKLFF. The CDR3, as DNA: TGCGCCAGCAGCCTCCAGGTTACTGGGACTAATGAAAAACTGTTTTTT.